These 20 T cell receptor beta chains were sequenced from one sample in a study of blood T cells in healthy people across ages (dated by TCRdb to 2015 to 2017). The method behind the library was 5' RACE. Instrument on record: Illumina HiSeq 2500. A second PCR of about 6 to 12 cycles was run with a J-beta primer mix and a sample-barcoded 5' primer. TCRdb itself trimmed the public reads at Q25 with fastp, ran MiXCR and retained productive beta chains. Identical CDR3 protein sequences are pooled into one entry, listed with their most common genes and DNA. The sample has fewer than 950,000 distinct CDR3 sequences on record, about 34% of them singletons. Clones ranked in the top ten supply approximately 13% of the sample. Sequenced: blood. All receptors derive from a man aged 18 to 29 in good health.

There are a few counts of this clonotype. The chain is built from TRBV4-1 and TRBJ2-3, with TRBD2 as a possible D gene (5 bases). The CDR3 is made up of 16 amino acids. V lost 3 bases and J 8 bases, leaving 21 bases between the germline ends. The germline V gene encodes CDR1 MGHRA and CDR2 YSYEKL. As DNA, the CDR3 is TGCGCCAGCAGCCAGATAATCGGGCCCCCGGCGGGTACGCAGTATTTT. Its protein product is CASSQIIGPPAGTQYF.

The sample holds one count of this clonotype. Given a much more abundant clone one base away, this may be a read error. This sequence joins TRBV4-2 and TRBJ2-5, with D uncertain. The CDR3 runs 14 residues. Germline V gene lookup returns CDR1 LGHNA and CDR2 YNFKEQ. The CDR3 is CASSRQQYQETKYF. CDR3 coding DNA: TGTGCCAGCAGCCGCCAGCAGTACCAAGAGACCAAGTACTTC.

This clonotype was seen at least ten times. V and J are TRBV27 and TRBJ2-1; D ambiguous. Trimming removed 7 bases at V and 6 bases at J, with 16 bases between. In germline, CDR1 is MNHEY, CDR2 SMNVEV (reference sequence). The CDR3 runs to 14 residues. DNA for the CDR3: TGTGCCAGCACCAAGGTTTCTCCCTTCAATGAGCAGTTCTTC. It translates to CASTKVSPFNEQFF.

This clonotype was found a few times. V usage is TRBV12-3 or TRBV12-4 and J usage is TRBJ2-1, with TRBD2 matching 11 bases. CDR3 size: 14 residues. V dropped 1 base and J dropped 7; count of bases not matched to a gene: 0. DNA for the CDR3: TGTGCCAGCAGTTTAGGGACTAGCGGGAATGAGCAGTTCTTC. Translated, it gives CASSLGTSGNEQFF.

V gene TRBV4-3 combines with J gene TRBJ1-2; no reliable D call. V was trimmed by 7 bases and J by 1 base, leaving 7 bases between them. This CDR3 has 12 amino acids. CDR1 LGHNA and CDR2 YSLEER come from the germline V gene. The CDR3 protein is CASTNSNYGYTF. For the CDR3, the DNA is TGCGCCAGCACTAACAGTAACTATGGCTACACCTTC.

About this clonotype: A read error may produce the germline difference seen at one junction end. The CDR3, as DNA: TGTGCCAGCAGTAAGTCGGGACAGGGAGATGGCCACACCTTC. Translating it yields CASSKSGQGDGHTF. The rearrangement joins TRBV6-6 to TRBJ1-2; the match to TRBD1 covers 9 bases. The CDR3 totals 14 residues. Germline V gene lookup returns CDR1 MNHNY and CDR2 SVGAGI (reference sequence).

The V and J genes are TRBV20-1 and TRBJ1-4; D gene uncertain. CDR3 size: 15 residues. The V gene lost 2 bases and the J gene lost 7 bases, with 17 bases spanning the gap. CDR1 and CDR2 (germline): DFQATT, SNEGSKA (reference sequence). CDR3 amino acids: CSARLQNGRFEKLFF. The CDR3 DNA follows: TGCAGTGCTAGATTACAGAACGGCCGGTTTGAAAAACTGTTTTTT.

A word on this clonotype: A much larger clone differs from this one at a single base, so this may be a read error. This chain links TRBV5-1 with TRBJ1-2; 7 bases are a match to TRBD1. V lost 4 bases, J lost 7 bases, and 13 bases stayed unmatched. This CDR3 region has 15 residues. Germline V CDR1 and CDR2: SGHRS, YFSETQ. CDR3 in amino acids: CASSRGQQSGSGYTF. The CDR3 DNA follows: TGCGCCAGCAGCCGGGGACAGCAGTCGGGGAGTGGCTACACCTTC.

The genes are TRBV3-1 and TRBJ2-7, with D tentatively TRBD1 (5 bases). Trimming left V 11 bases short and J 1 base short, with 12 bases between. This CDR3 contains 12 residues. Germline assignment: CDR1 LGHDT and CDR2 YNNKEL (reference sequence). DNA of the CDR3: TGTGCCTGCCAGGGTAGGTCCTACGAGCAGTACTTC. Translating it yields CACQGRSYEQYF.

In its sample, this clonotype was seen a few times. V usage is TRBV29-1 and J usage is TRBJ2-1, with D perhaps TRBD1 (6 bases). From germline, CDR1 is SQVTM and CDR2 ANQGSEA. The V gene lost 1 base and the J gene lost 4 bases, with 14 bases spanning the gap. The CDR3 has 15 residues. This CDR3 is CSVEGGQKGYNEQFF. The CDR3 DNA follows: TGCAGCGTTGAAGGCGGACAGAAGGGTTACAATGAGCAGTTCTTC.

The chain recombines TRBV30 with TRBJ2-3; D unclear. Looked up from germline, CDR1 is GTSNPN and CDR2 is SVGIG (reference sequence). The CDR3 is made up of 13 amino acids. V gave up 1 base and J gave up 2 bases, with 7 bases separating them. Written as DNA, the CDR3 is TGTGCCTGGAGTGCTCAACCCACAGATACGCAGTATTTT. Translating it yields CAWSAQPTDTQYF.

The rearrangement joins TRBV10-3 to TRBJ1-1, with 7 bases aligning to TRBD1. The length of the CDR3 is 14 residues. CDR1 ENHRY and CDR2 SYGVKD come from the germline V gene. Losses at the gene ends were 6 bases for V and 4 bases for J; bases not matched to a gene: 8. The CDR3 region has the DNA TGTGCCATCAGACCCAAGGAGGGGGCCACTGAAGCTTTCTTT. It codes for CAIRPKEGATEAFF.

This clonotype occurred many times. V and J are TRBV29-1 and TRBJ2-7, with 9 bases that match TRBD1. The CDR3 extends over 15 amino acids. Germline CDR1 and CDR2: SQVTM and ANQGSEA. Losses at the gene ends were 1 base for V and 1 base for J; bases not matched to a gene: 5. The CDR3 protein is CSVEGGTGSSYEQYF. Here the CDR3 DNA reads TGCAGCGTTGAAGGTGGGACAGGGAGTTCCTACGAGCAGTACTTC.

On this clonotype: One end of the junction varies from germline; a read error may be responsible. J is TRBJ2-1 and V is TRBV5-4, with 9 bases fitting TRBD2. Germline V gives CDR1 SGHNT, CDR2 YYREEE (reference sequence). This CDR3 comprises 18 residues. In nucleotides, the CDR3 is TGTGCCGGCAGCCCCGATCTTAGCGGGGGTGGGTCCTACAATGAGCAGTTCTTC. Its translation is CAGSPDLSGGGSYNEQFF.

The chain carries TRBV2 and TRBJ1-5, with TRBD1 matching over 8 bases. V was pared by 11 bases and J by 1 base, with 7 bases of the junction left unmatched. The CDR3 consists of 14 residues. CDR1 SNHLY and CDR2 FYNNEI come from the germline V gene. In nucleotides, the CDR3 is TGTGCCGGCGGGTGGGACAGGAGCAATCAGCCCCAGCATTTT. Translating it yields CAGGWDRSNQPQHF.

This clonotype has only a few counts. The chain couples TRBV12-3 or TRBV12-4 to TRBJ1-2; 9 bases are shared with TRBD1. V trimming: 4 bases; J trimming: 8 bases; junction bases outside the gene matches: 5. This CDR3 is built from 13 residues. The CDR3 here is CASSSQGAWGYTF. In DNA form, the CDR3 reads TGTGCCAGCAGTTCACAGGGGGCGTGGGGCTACACCTTC.

A word on this clonotype: A read error may produce the germline difference seen at one junction end. The chain carries TRBV6-5 and TRBJ2-3, with TRBD2 as a possible D gene (5 bases). There are 12 residues in the CDR3. Per germline, CDR1 MNHEY and CDR2 SVGAGI. The CDR3 DNA follows: TGTGCCGGCAGCCCGGGGACAGATACGCAGTATTTT. It codes for CAGSPGTDTQYF.

This clonotype has only a few counts. This rearrangement joins TRBV6-1 to TRBJ1-6, with a tentative D call TRBD1 (5 bases). The CDR3 consists of 12 residues. CDR1 is MNHNS, CDR2 SASEGT, per germline. Trimming took 10 bases from V and 7 from J, leaving 11 bases between them. CDR3 coding DNA: TGTGCCACCAGGGACGGAAATTCACCCCTCCACTTT. As protein: CATRDGNSPLHF.

Comment on this clonotype: Just one base apart from a much larger clone, this may be a read error. The chain is built from TRBV11-3 and TRBJ2-1; D remains ambiguous. CDR3 length equals 14 residues. Per the germline V gene, CDR1 is SGHNT and CDR2 is YENEEA. The CDR3 DNA reads TGTGCCGGCAGCTTAGGCGAGTCCTACAATGAGCAGTTCTTC. This gives the protein CAGSLGESYNEQFF.

The rearrangement links TRBV5-1 to TRBJ1-1, with unresolved D. Germline V gene lookup returns CDR1 SGHRS and CDR2 YFSETQ. With 5 bases removed from V and 3 bases from J, the gap between germline ends came to 5 bases. The length of the CDR3 is 11 residues. As DNA, the CDR3 is TGCGCCAGCAGAGACGACACTGAAGCTTTCTTT. Its translation: CASRDDTEAFF. The whole variable domain, remainder taken from reference TRBV5-1 and TRBJ1-1, is KAGVTQTPRYLIKTRGQQVTLSCSPISGHRSVSWYQQTPGQGLQFLFEYFSETQRNKGNFPGRFSGRQFSNSRSEMNVSTLELGDSALYLCASRDDTEAFFGQGTRLTVV.